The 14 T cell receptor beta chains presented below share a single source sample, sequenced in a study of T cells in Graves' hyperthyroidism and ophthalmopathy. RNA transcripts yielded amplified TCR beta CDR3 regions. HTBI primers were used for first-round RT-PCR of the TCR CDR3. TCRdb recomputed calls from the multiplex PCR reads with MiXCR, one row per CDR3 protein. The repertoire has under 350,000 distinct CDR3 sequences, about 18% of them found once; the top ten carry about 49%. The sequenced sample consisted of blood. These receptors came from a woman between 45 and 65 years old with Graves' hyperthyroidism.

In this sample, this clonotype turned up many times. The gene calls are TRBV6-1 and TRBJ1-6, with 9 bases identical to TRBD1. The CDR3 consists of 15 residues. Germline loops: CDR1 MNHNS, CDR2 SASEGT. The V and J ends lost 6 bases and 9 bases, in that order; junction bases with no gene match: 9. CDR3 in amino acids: CASSYRTGELSPLHF. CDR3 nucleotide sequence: TGTGCCAGCAGCTACCGGACAGGGGAACTTTCACCCCTCCACTTT.

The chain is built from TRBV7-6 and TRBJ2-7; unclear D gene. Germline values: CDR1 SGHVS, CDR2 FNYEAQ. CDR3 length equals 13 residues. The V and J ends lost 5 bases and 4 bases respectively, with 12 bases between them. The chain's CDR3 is CASSPQFPYEQYF. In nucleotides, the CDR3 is TGTGCCAGCAGCCCCCAATTTCCTTACGAGCAGTACTTC.

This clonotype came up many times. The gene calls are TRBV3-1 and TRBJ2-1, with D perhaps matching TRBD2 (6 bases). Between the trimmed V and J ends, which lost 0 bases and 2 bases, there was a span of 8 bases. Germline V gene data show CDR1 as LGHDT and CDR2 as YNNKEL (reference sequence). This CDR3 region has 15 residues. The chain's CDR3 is CASSQDGGTYNEQFF. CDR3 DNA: TGTGCCAGCAGCCAAGATGGGGGGACCTACAATGAGCAGTTCTTC.

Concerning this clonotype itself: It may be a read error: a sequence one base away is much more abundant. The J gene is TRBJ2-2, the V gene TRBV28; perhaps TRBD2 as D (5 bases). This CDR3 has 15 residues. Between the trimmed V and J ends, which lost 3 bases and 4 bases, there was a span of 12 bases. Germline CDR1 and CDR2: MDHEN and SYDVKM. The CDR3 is CASSFLASSTGELFF. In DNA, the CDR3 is TGTGCCAGCAGTTTCCTAGCCTCCAGCACCGGGGAGCTGTTTTTT.

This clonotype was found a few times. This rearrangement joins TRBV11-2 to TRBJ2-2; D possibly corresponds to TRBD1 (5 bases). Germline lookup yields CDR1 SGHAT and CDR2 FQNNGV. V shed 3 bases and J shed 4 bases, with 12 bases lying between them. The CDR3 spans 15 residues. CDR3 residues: CASSFYQGTTGELFF. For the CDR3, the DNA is TGTGCCAGCAGCTTTTACCAGGGCACCACCGGGGAGCTGTTTTTT.

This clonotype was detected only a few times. CDR3 sequence (DNA): TGTGCCAGCAGTTACGGGGGTGATCGAGACCCGCGCGTTTCATATGGCTACACCTTC. Translated: CASSYGGDRDPRVSYGYTF. The chain couples TRBV6-6 to TRBJ1-2, with a tentative D call TRBD1 (5 bases). The CDR3 covers 19 residues. Looked up from germline, CDR1 is MNHNY and CDR2 is SVGAGI (reference sequence). Trimming removed 2 bases from V and 5 bases from J, with 27 bases in between.

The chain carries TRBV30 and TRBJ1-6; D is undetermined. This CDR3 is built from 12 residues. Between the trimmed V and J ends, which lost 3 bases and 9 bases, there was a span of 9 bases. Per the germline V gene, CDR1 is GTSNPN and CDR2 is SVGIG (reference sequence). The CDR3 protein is CAWRQEGSPLHF. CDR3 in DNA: TGTGCCTGGAGACAAGAGGGTTCACCCCTCCACTTT.

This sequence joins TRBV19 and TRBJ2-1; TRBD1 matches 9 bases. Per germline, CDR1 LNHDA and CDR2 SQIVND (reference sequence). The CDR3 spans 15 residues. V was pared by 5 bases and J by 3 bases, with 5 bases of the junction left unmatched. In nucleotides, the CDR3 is TGTGCCAGTAGTTATATGACAGGGGGCTACAATGAGCAGTTCTTC. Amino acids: CASSYMTGGYNEQFF.

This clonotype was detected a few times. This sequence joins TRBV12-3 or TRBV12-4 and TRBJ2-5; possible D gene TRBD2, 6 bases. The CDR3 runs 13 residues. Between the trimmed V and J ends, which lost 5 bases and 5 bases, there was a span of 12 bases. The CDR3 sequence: CASSQDGGETQYF. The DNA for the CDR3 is TGTGCCAGCAGTCAGGACGGAGGGGAGACCCAGTACTTC.

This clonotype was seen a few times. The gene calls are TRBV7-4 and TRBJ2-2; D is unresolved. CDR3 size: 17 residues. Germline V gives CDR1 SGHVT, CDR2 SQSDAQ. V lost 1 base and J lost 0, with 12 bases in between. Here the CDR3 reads CASSLGVALPNTGELFF. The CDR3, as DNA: TGTGCCAGCAGCTTAGGGGTGGCGCTACCGAACACCGGGGAGCTGTTTTTT.

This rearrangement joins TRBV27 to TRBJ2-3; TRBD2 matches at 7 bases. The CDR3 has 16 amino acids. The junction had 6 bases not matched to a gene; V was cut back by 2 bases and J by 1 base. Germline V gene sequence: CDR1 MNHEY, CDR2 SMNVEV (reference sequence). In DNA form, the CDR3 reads TGTGCCAGCAGTTTACTCAAGCGGGAAGGCACAGATACGCAGTATTTT. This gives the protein CASSLLKREGTDTQYF.

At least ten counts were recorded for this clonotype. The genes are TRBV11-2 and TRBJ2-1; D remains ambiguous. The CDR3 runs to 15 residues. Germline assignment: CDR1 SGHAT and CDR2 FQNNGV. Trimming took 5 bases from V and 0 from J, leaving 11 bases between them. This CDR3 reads CASSPTSSSYNEQFF. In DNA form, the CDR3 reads TGTGCCAGCAGCCCCACAAGTAGCTCCTACAATGAGCAGTTCTTC. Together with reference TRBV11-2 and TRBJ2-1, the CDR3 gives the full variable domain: EAGVAQSPRYKIIEKRQSVAFWCNPISGHATLYWYQQILGQGPKLLIQFQNNGVVDDSQLPKDRFSAERLKGVDSTLKIQPAKLEDSAVYLCASSPTSSSYNEQFFGPGTRLTVL.

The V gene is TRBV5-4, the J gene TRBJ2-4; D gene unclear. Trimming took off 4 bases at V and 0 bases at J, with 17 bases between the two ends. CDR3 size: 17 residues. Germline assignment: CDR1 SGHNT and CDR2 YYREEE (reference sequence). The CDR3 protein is CASSPNRVSLAKNIQYF. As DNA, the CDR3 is TGTGCCAGCAGCCCTAACCGGGTCAGCTTAGCCAAAAACATTCAGTACTTC.

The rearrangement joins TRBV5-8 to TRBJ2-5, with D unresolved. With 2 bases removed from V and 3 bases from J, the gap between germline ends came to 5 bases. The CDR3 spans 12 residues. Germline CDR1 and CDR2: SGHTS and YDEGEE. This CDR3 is CASSFFKETQYF. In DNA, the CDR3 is TGTGCCAGCAGCTTTTTCAAAGAGACCCAGTACTTC.